This is a list of T cell receptor beta chains from one sample in a study of neoadjuvant anti-PD-1 for oral cavity cancer. Sequencing was performed with immunoSEQ multiplex PCR; in TCRdb, only in-frame clones are kept and a portion is missing. The data contain 15,000 to 20,000 clones, 67% of them singletons. Sequences were derived from PBMCs, sampled before nivolumab (anti-PD-1) treatment. The receptors were gathered from a person aged 35-80 years with oral cavity squamous cell carcinoma. Each CDR3 is given with its conserved first and last residue. The D gene is left open where the match is weak. Size is omitted from some rows. Given values are once, few, many or a class for expanded clones.

v_call,cdr3_length,d_call,clone_size,j_call,cdr3_nt,cdr3_aa
TRBV27,14,-,-,TRBJ1-2,TGTGCCAGCGGCCCACAGGATTCTAACTATGGCTACACCTTC,CASGPQDSNYGYTF
TRBV2,12,-,-,TRBJ1-1,TGTGCCAGCCGGGTAGGGAACACTGAAGCTTTCTTT,CASRVGNTEAFF
TRBV20-1,11,-,-,TRBJ2-3,TGCAGTGCCGTCGGTGGGGAAGCGCAGTATTTT,CSAVGGEAQYF
TRBV14,13,-,-,TRBJ1-5,TGTGCCAGCAGCCGGACACCAAATCAGCCCCAGCATTTT,CASSRTPNQPQHF
TRBV5-1,16,-,-,TRBJ1-3,TGCGCCAGCAGCCGCACCAACACAAACTCTGGAAACACCATATATTTT,CASSRTNTNSGNTIYF
TRBV23-1,15,TRBD1,few,TRBJ2-7,TGCGCCAGCAGTCAACTGACAGGGTCCCTGGGAGAGCAGTACTTC,CASSQLTGSLGEQYF
TRBV6-1,13,-,few,TRBJ2-5,TGTGCCAGCGCTCCCAGGGTCGGGGAGACCCAGTACTTC,CASAPRVGETQYF
TRBV9,14,-,-,TRBJ2-5,TGTGCCAGCAGCGGGGGCAAGGTCGGCGAGACCCAGTACTTC,CASSGGKVGETQYF
TRBV7-2,13,-,-,TRBJ1-1,TGTGCCAGCAGCTTAGCGGAAAACACTGAAGCTTTCTTT,CASSLAENTEAFF
TRBV10-2,15,TRBD1,-,TRBJ2-2,TGCGCCAGCAGGAAAGGGACAGTTAACACCGGGGAGCTGTTTTTT,CASRKGTVNTGELFF
TRBV6-1,13,TRBD1,-,TRBJ1-2,TGTGCCAGCAGTGAAGAGGACAGGGCCCAAGGCACCTTC,CASSEEDRAQGTF
TRBV27,13,TRBD2,-,TRBJ2-7,TGTGCCAGCAGTTTCGGGGGGATCAACGAGCAGTACTTC,CASSFGGINEQYF
TRBV9,12,-,-,TRBJ2-7,TGTGCCAGCAGCGTAGCTTTCGGCGAGCAGTACTTC,CASSVAFGEQYF
TRBV6-5,14,-,-,TRBJ1-3,TGTGCCAGCATGGCTACCGGGGAAAGAAACACCATATATTTT,CASMATGERNTIYF
TRBV15,13,-,-,TRBJ1-5,TGTGCCACCAGCAGGGGGGGGGACCAGCCCCAGCATTTT,CATSRGGDQPQHF
TRBV28,17,TRBD2,few,TRBJ2-3,TGTGCCAGCAGTTTATTCGATAGCGGGAGTGCGGCAGATACGCAGTATTTT,CASSLFDSGSAADTQYF
TRBV7-9,11,-,few,TRBJ2-1,TGTGCCAGCAACCCATTCAATGAGCAGTTCTTC,CASNPFNEQFF
TRBV2,15,-,-,TRBJ2-3,TGTGCCAGCAGCTTAGTGGGGACTCCCACAGATACGCAGTATTTT,CASSLVGTPTDTQYF
TRBV19,14,-,few,TRBJ2-7,TGTGCTACAAGCGGGCCCCTTCCTTCCCACGAGCAGTACTTC,CATSGPLPSHEQYF
TRBV6-1,14,-,-,TRBJ2-7,TGTGCCAGCAGTCTTCGGACAGTACCATACGAGCAGTACTTC,CASSLRTVPYEQYF
TRBV5-1,15,TRBD2,-,TRBJ2-5,TGCGCCAGCAGTCCCGGGACTAGCGGGATTGAGACCCAGTACTTC,CASSPGTSGIETQYF
TRBV6-1,16,TRBD1,-,TRBJ2-3,TGTGCCAGCAGTGGAACGGGACAGGGACAGTGGGATACGCAGTATTTT,CASSGTGQGQWDTQYF
TRBV11-2,14,-,few,TRBJ2-3,TGTGCCAGCAGCATCTTGATCGGCACAGATACGCAGTATTTT,CASSILIGTDTQYF
TRBV9,15,-,-,TRBJ1-1,TGTGCCAGCAGCGTGGGTCGACAGTTGAACACTGAAGCTTTCTTT,CASSVGRQLNTEAFF
TRBV10-1,14,-,-,TRBJ2-3,TGCGCCAGCAGTGCAGGGAGGAGCACAGATACGCAGTATTTT,CASSAGRSTDTQYF
TRBV6-5,11,-,-,TRBJ2-3,TGTGCCAGCTCCCTTGGAGATACGCAGTATTTT,CASSLGDTQYF
TRBV6-6,14,TRBD1,-,TRBJ2-2,TGTGCCAGCAGGACTACAGGGGGCGCCGGGGAGCTGTTTTTT,CASRTTGGAGELFF
TRBV2,12,-,few,TRBJ2-7,TGTGCCAGCAGGGAGGGGGCCTACGAGCAGTACTTC,CASREGAYEQYF
TRBV6-5,14,TRBD1,-,TRBJ2-1,TGTGCCAGCAGACGCCCCGGGACAGACAATGAGCAGTTCTTC,CASRRPGTDNEQFF
TRBV2,14,-,-,TRBJ1-2,TGTGCCAGCAGTGTCGGCACACCGAACTATGGCTACACCTTC,CASSVGTPNYGYTF